The clone carrying this T cell receptor beta chain was counted ten times or more. Its target is not known. These data originate in a study of identical twins. Study conclusions and caveats: For out-of-frame beta sequences, excess twin sharing was weaker. Clonotypes of the beta chain that were abundant in cord blood carried fewer insertions (memory repertoires showed none).

A universal primer binding site was introduced by template switching. The final cDNA contained unique molecular identifiers. TCRdb analysed the 5' RACE reads with MiXCR anew, one entry per CDR3 protein. The top ten clones hold over 0.5% of a sample with some 460,000 distinct CDR3 sequences, 14% of them seen once. All donors comprised healthy Caucasians. In germline, CDR1 is MNHEY, CDR2 SVGAGI. The CDR3 totals 11 residues. Trimming took off 5 bases at V and 8 bases at J, with 7 bases between the two ends. The data were also submitted as part of a second study, on yellow fever vaccine responses in identical twins.

The receptor's source is a woman younger than 35 in good health. Sequencing used CD4+ T cells sorted from blood. The chain links TRBV6-5 to TRBJ1-3; D gene ambiguous. The CDR3, as DNA: TGTGCCAGCAGTGGTAGGGACACCATATATTTT. Its protein is CASSGRDTIYF.